The 2 T cell receptor beta chains in this list originate from one sample, sequenced in a study of T cells in Graves' hyperthyroidism and ophthalmopathy. The investigators amplified TCR beta CDR3 regions from RNA transcripts. A first-round RT-PCR of the TCR CDR3 used the HTBI primer set. MiXCR, applied by TCRdb to the multiplex PCR reads, yields one record per CDR3 protein. The table has more than 350,000 distinct CDR3 sequences, 14% to 15% seen once; the top ten hold around a third. The source material was blood. The receptors come from a woman in her twenties or thirties with Graves' hyperthyroidism.

The V call is TRBV19, the J call TRBJ1-5; D remains unclear. Germline V gene lookup returns CDR1 LNHDA and CDR2 SQIVND (reference sequence). The CDR3 is made up of 15 amino acids. Deletions cut 7 bases from V and 1 base from J, with 14 bases between. CDR3 region: CASKAPGFSNQPQHF. CDR3 sequence (DNA): TGTGCCAGTAAAGCCCCGGGGTTCAGCAATCAGCCCCAGCATTTT. The whole variable domain, remainder taken from reference TRBV19 and TRBJ1-5, is DGGITQSPKYLFRKEGQNVTLSCEQNLNHDAMYWYRQDPGQGLRLIYYSQIVNDFQKGDIAEGYSVSREKKESFPLTVTSAQKNPTAFYLCASKAPGFSNQPQHFGDGTRLSIL.

The rearrangement joins TRBV24-1 to TRBJ2-3; 9 bases match TRBD2. Per germline, CDR1 KGHDR and CDR2 SFDVKD. With 3 bases clipped from V and 2 bases from J, the junction kept 5 bases outside the gene matches. The CDR3 runs to 16 residues. CDR3 in DNA: TGTGCCACCAGTGATGCTAGCGGGATGAACACAGATACGCAGTATTTT. This translates into CATSDASGMNTDTQYF.